The sequence of this TCR beta chain was determined in a study of early T cells in non-severe SARS-CoV-2 infection. The study's findings and limits: Comparison of clonotypes with VDJdb favored anti-spike CD8 responses while missing private and CD4 specificities.

Attachment of unique molecular identifiers was made to individual cDNA molecules. TCRdb called the 5' RACE reads again in MiXCR, with one record for every CDR3 protein. The data hold some 70,000 distinct CDR3 sequences, with 12% observed a single time. This clonotype was counted at least ten times. What it binds is unknown. This CDR3 contains 15 residues. Trimming took 4 bases from V and 2 from J; bases not matched to a gene: 2. From germline, CDR1 is SGHTS and CDR2 YDEGEE. Material: whole blood. The chain is built from TRBV5-8 and TRBJ2-1, with TRBD2 matching over 11 bases. This TCR came from an adult who was a healthcare worker with PCR-confirmed SARS-CoV-2 infection or an uninfected control (not recorded which). Here the CDR3 reads CASSVAGGPYNEQFF. The CDR3 DNA is TGTGCCAGCAGCGTAGCGGGAGGGCCCTACAATGAGCAGTTCTTC.